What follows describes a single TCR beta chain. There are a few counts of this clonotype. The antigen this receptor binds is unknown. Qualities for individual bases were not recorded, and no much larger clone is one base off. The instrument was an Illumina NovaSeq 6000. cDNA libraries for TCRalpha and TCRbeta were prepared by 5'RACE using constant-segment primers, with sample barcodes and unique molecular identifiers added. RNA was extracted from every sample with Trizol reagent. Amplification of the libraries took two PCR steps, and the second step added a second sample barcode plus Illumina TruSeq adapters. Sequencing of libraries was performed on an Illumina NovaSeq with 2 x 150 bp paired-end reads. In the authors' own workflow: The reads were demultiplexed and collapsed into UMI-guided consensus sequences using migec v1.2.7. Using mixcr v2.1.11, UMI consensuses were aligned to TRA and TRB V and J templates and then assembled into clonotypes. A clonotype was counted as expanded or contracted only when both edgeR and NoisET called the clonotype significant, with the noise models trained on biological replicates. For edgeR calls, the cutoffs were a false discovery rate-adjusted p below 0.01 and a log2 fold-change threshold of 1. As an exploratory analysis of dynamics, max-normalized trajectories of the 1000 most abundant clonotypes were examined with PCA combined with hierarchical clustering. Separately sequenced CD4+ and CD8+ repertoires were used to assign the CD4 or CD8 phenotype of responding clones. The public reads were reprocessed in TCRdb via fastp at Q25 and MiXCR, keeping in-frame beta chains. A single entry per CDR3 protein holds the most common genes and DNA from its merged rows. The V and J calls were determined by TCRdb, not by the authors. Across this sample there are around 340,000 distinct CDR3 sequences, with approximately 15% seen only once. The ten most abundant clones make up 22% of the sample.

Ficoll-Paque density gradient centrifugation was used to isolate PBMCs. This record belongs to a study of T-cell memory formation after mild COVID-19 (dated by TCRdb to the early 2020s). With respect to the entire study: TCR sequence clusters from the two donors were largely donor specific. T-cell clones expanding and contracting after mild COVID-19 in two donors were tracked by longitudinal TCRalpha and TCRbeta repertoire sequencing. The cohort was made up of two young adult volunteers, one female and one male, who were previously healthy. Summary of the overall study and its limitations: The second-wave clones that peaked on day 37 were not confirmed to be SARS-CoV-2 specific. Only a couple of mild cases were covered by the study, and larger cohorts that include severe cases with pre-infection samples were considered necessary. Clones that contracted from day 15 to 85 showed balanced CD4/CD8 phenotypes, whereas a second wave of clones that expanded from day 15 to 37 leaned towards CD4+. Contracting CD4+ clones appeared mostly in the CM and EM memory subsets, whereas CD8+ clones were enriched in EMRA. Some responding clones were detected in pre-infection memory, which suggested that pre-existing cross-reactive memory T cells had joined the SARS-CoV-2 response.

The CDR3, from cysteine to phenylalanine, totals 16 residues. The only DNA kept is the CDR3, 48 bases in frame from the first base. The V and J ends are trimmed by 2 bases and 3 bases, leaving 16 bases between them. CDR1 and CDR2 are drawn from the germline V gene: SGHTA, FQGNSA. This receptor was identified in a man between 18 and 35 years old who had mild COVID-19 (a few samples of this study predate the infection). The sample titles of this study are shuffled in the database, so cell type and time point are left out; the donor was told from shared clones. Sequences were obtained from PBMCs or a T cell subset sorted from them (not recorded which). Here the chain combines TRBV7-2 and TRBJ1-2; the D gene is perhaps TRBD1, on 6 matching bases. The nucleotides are TGTGCCAGCAGCTTAATATCCGGGGGGGCCCACTATGGCTACACCTTC. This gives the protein CASSLISGGAHYGYTF.